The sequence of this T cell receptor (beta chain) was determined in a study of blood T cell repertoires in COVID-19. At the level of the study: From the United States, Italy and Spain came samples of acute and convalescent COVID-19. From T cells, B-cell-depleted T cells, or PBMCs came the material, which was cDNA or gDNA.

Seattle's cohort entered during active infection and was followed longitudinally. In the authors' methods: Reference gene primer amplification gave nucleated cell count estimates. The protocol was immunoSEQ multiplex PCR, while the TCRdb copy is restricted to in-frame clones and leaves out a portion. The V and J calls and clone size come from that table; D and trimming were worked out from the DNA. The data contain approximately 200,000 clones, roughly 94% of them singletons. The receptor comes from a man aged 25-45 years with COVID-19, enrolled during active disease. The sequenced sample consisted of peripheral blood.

The CDR3 DNA reads as TGCGCCAGCAGTCACGGGAGCTCCTATAATTCACCCCTCCACTTT. It is translated as CASSHGSSYNSPLHF. The chain links TRBV23-1 to TRBJ1-6; D gene ambiguous. TRBV23-1 is an ORF for which the function is uncertain. The CDR3 sequence is 15 residues long. V lost 3 bases and J 0 bases, leaving 6 bases between the germline ends.